The rows below give T cell receptor beta chains drawn from one sample of a study of monozygotic twins with inflammatory bowel disease. TCRdb reprocessed the 5' RACE reads, keeping one entry per CDR3 protein, no DNA. This repertoire comprises under 150,000 distinct CDR3 sequences; its ten largest clones make up roughly 2.5%. The sequenced material came from blood. These receptors were taken from a human donor with ulcerative colitis or Crohn's disease, or a healthy co-twin of an affected twin (not recorded which). CDR3s include the opening cysteine and the closing phenylalanine or tryptophan. Fields, in order: V gene, J gene, CDR3 protein.

>TRBV20-1|TRBJ1-5
CSAPDRASNQPQHF
>TRBV24-1|TRBJ2-5
CATSDLKETQYF
>TRBV20-1|TRBJ2-3
CSAHNGIPATDTQYF
>TRBV29-1|TRBJ1-1
CSVASGWAMNTEAFF
>TRBV24-1|TRBJ1-5
CATSGGSNQPQHF
>TRBV5-1|TRBJ2-5
CASSLMSQQETQYF
>TRBV12-3/TRBV12-4|TRBJ1-6
CASSLAQDLSPLHF
>TRBV6-5|TRBJ2-2
CASSYSGGGNTGELFF
>TRBV20-1|TRBJ2-3
CSARKSLAGGTDTQYF
>TRBV4-3|TRBJ2-7
CASSQDQLTESGYEQYF
>TRBV7-3|TRBJ2-1
CASSSTASYNEQFF
>TRBV5-6|TRBJ2-4
CASSLGQGWDMQYF
>TRBV10-3|TRBJ1-1
CAISESMPGFLNTEAFF
>TRBV11-3|TRBJ2-3
CASSLAREDTQYF
>TRBV7-8|TRBJ1-5
CASSPPLGANNQPQHF
>TRBV7-9|TRBJ2-5
CASSSSGIPTQYF
>TRBV5-5|TRBJ1-5
CASSLLDGGTKHF
>TRBV12-3/TRBV12-4|TRBJ2-1
CASSSTGTRGRNEQFF
>TRBV7-9|TRBJ2-5
CASSSRDTKYQETQYF
>TRBV20-1|TRBJ1-5
CSARTHRGGQPQHF
>TRBV7-9|TRBJ2-5
CASSLTGGTETQYF
>TRBV21-1|TRBJ2-3
CASSKERASGAQYF
>TRBV7-2|TRBJ2-5
CASSPSILETQYF